These 2 T cell receptor beta chains were all obtained from the same sample, sequenced in a study of blood T cell repertoires in COVID-19. The table came from immunoSEQ multiplex PCR; TCRdb's copy has only in-frame clones and leaves some out. The sample comprises some 260,000 clones, about 86% of which are singletons, and around 3.9% rests with the top ten. The source material was PBMCs or T cells enriched from blood (not recorded which). Every receptor here comes from a man aged 30 to 39 with acute COVID-19.

This clone was found once. The genes are TRBV5-6 and TRBJ1-2, with 10 bases identical to TRBD1. V shed 4 bases and J 3 bases; nucleotides not matched to a gene: 9. CDR1 SGHDT and CDR2 YYEEEE come from the germline V gene. This CDR3 is built from 16 residues. As DNA, the CDR3 is TGTGCCAGCAGCATTGCCGGGACAGGGGTCCACTATGGCTACACCTTC. Amino acid sequence: CASSIAGTGVHYGYTF.

The chain is built from TRBV6-6 and TRBJ2-1; 7 bases agree with TRBD1. CDR1 MNHNY and CDR2 SVGAGI come from the germline V gene (reference sequence). V trimming: 2 bases; J trimming: 5 bases; junction bases outside the gene matches: 6. The CDR3 loop spans 15 amino acids. CDR3 region: CASSYGQGDNNEQFF. The CDR3 nucleotides are TGTGCCAGCAGTTACGGCCAGGGGGACAACAATGAGCAGTTCTTC.